The 27 T cell receptor beta chains below come from one sample, sequenced in a study of vaccination effects on CD4 cells after COVID-19. No antigen has been identified for these receptors. CD4+ T cells specific for antigen were expanded with viral peptide pools by the ViraFEST assay before sequencing. Following an approximately ten-day culture, CD4+ T cells were purified. Subjects were given two BNT162b2 or mRNA-1273 vaccine doses. The protocol was immunoSEQ multiplex PCR, while the TCRdb copy is restricted to in-frame clones and leaves out a portion. The sample lists around 15,000 clones; about 75% were seen once. This specimen consisted of CD4+ T cells from PBMCs cultured with HCoV-NL63 spike peptides, obtained after COVID-19 vaccination. Source of these receptors: a human donor who received a COVID-19 vaccine.

This clone was seen only once. The chain recombines TRBV14 with TRBJ2-7; D is uncertain. Between the trimmed V and J ends, which lost 3 bases and 2 bases, there was a span of 2 bases. The germline V gene has CDR1 SGHDN and CDR2 FVKESK. The CDR3 has 11 residues. CDR3: CASSHTYEQYF. The CDR3, as DNA: TGTGCCAGCAGCCATACCTACGAGCAGTACTTC.

This rearrangement joins TRBV27 to TRBJ2-4; 7 bases agree with TRBD2. The CDR3 covers 17 residues. In germline, CDR1 is MNHEY, CDR2 SMNVEV (reference sequence). V was pared by 6 bases and J by 0 bases, with 11 bases of the junction left unmatched. The CDR3 sequence: CASRQTGGVLAKNIQYF. CDR3 DNA: TGTGCCAGCAGACAAACGGGGGGAGTTCTAGCCAAAAACATTCAGTACTTC.

The chain combines TRBV9 with TRBJ2-4, with D maybe TRBD1 (6 bases). Germline CDR1 reads SGDLS; CDR2 reads YYNGEE. There are 13 residues in the CDR3. Trimming removed 0 bases from V and 8 bases from J, with 9 bases in between. DNA of the CDR3: TGTGCCAGCAGCGTAGTCCCAGGGGACATTCAGTACTTC. This encodes CASSVVPGDIQYF.

The chain has TRBV18 and TRBJ2-1; no reliable D call. Germline CDR1 KGHSH, CDR2 LQKENI. Trimming stripped 6 bases from V and 8 bases from J, with 11 bases between. The CDR3 spans 12 residues. The CDR3 coding sequence is TGTGCCAGCTCTCGATCCGTGGATGAGCAGTTCTTC. Its protein product is CASSRSVDEQFF.

This sequence joins TRBV19 and TRBJ1-5, with D possibly being TRBD1 (6 bases). V lost 3 bases and J 4 bases, leaving 13 bases between the germline ends. This CDR3 region has 15 residues. From germline, CDR1 is LNHDA and CDR2 SQIVND (reference sequence). CDR3 bases: TGTGCCAGTAGTATCGGGTGGCAGGGGAATCAGCCCCAGCATTTT. This translates into CASSIGWQGNQPQHF.

The rearrangement links TRBV6-5 to TRBJ1-1; no firm D call. V lost 5 bases to trimming and J lost 0 bases, with 7 bases between them. The CDR3 extends over 13 amino acids. CDR1 is MNHEY and CDR2 is SVGAGI in the germline V gene. CDR3 in amino acids: CASSLYMNTEAFF. As DNA, the CDR3 is TGTGCCAGCAGTCTCTACATGAACACTGAAGCTTTCTTT.

This clone was counted a few times. One end of the junction fails to match germline, which may point to a read error. The chain uses TRBV7-9 and TRBJ1-2, with D possibly TRBD1 on 5 matching bases. This CDR3 is built from 11 residues. Germline-derived CDR1 and CDR2 are SEHNR and FQNEAQ (reference sequence). The CDR3 DNA reads TGTGTCAGCAGGGTACACTATGGCTACACCTTC. Its protein product is CVSRVHYGYTF. The full variable domain, completed using reference TRBV7-9 and TRBJ1-2, is DTGVSQNPRHKITKRGQNVTFRCDPISEHNRLYWYRQTLGQGPEFLTYFQNEAQLEKSRLLSDRFSAERPKGSFSTLEIQRTEQGDSAMYLCVSRVHYGYTFGSGTRLTVV.

V and J are TRBV5-6 and TRBJ2-5; the match to TRBD2 covers 10 bases. Losses at the gene ends were 4 bases for V and 5 bases for J; bases not matched to a gene: 8. The CDR3 runs to 15 residues. CDR1 and CDR2 (germline): SGHDT, YYEEEE. CDR3 in amino acids: CASSLQRGGLETQYF. The DNA for the CDR3 is TGTGCCAGCAGCCTGCAGCGGGGGGGCCTGGAGACCCAGTACTTC.

V usage is TRBV7-2 and J usage is TRBJ2-1; TRBD1 or TRBD2 may be the D gene (5 bases each). In germline, CDR1 is SGHTA, CDR2 FQGNSA. There are 15 residues in the CDR3. V lost 1 base, J lost 2 bases, and 9 bases lay in between. The CDR3 reads CASSLVGPTYNEQFF. The CDR3 nucleotides read TGTGCCAGCAGCTTAGTGGGACCCACCTACAATGAGCAGTTCTTC.

The chain joins TRBV7-3 to TRBJ2-7, with 9 positions matching TRBD2. This CDR3 is 15 amino acids long. V was clipped by 3 bases and J by 2 bases; unmatched bases: 5. Looked up from germline, CDR1 is SGHTA and CDR2 is FQGTGA. Here the CDR3 DNA reads TGTGCCAGCAGCTTGGGTAGCGGGGGACCCTACGAGCAGTACTTC. This sequence encodes CASSLGSGGPYEQYF.

The genes are TRBV11-2 and TRBJ1-2, with D maybe TRBD1 (5 bases). The germline V and J ends were trimmed by 4 bases and 0 bases, with 15 bases remaining between them. Germline CDR1 SGHAT, CDR2 FQNNGV. The CDR3 loop spans 16 amino acids. CDR3 residues: CASSSLAGAANYGYTF. The CDR3 DNA is TGTGCCAGCAGCTCCCTCGCCGGGGCGGCTAACTATGGCTACACCTTC.

This chain uses TRBV27 with TRBJ1-3; 7 bases are a match to TRBD1. V gave up 8 bases and J gave up 4 bases; unmatched junction bases: 8. The germline V gene encodes CDR1 MNHEY and CDR2 SMNVEV (reference sequence). This CDR3 has 14 amino acids. The CDR3 loop is CASRAGGSGNTIYF. The CDR3 nucleotides are TGTGCCAGCCGTGCAGGGGGATCCGGAAACACCATATATTTT.

J is TRBJ2-3 and V is TRBV12-3 or TRBV12-4; the D gene could be TRBD1 or TRBD2 (6 bases each). Trimming removed 8 bases from V and 6 bases from J, with 15 bases in between. The CDR3 has 13 amino acids. The CDR3 loop is CASGGPSSDTQYF. The CDR3 bases are TGTGCCAGCGGGGGGCCTTCTTCGGATACGCAGTATTTT.

V gene TRBV3-1 (or the pseudogene TRBV3-2) combines with J gene TRBJ2-2; D might be TRBD2 (5 bases). This CDR3 is built from 13 residues. The germline V gene has CDR1 LGHDT and CDR2 YNNKEL (reference sequence). V was clipped by 8 bases and J by 6 bases, with 13 bases between them. For the CDR3, the DNA is TGTGCCAGCCTGAGGCACGGGGCCGGGGAGCTGTTTTTT. Protein sequence: CASLRHGAGELFF.

V usage is TRBV9 and J usage is TRBJ2-1; TRBD2 matches 8 bases. This CDR3 has 15 amino acids. Germline CDR1 is SGDLS and CDR2 is YYNGEE. J lost 6 bases, V lost 4 bases, and 9 bases had no gene match. The CDR3 sequence: CASSPRLARGNEQFF. The CDR3 bases are TGTGCCAGCAGCCCTCGACTAGCGCGGGGCAATGAGCAGTTCTTC.

The chain joins TRBV19 to TRBJ2-2, with 9 bases fitting TRBD2. The CDR3 contains 15 residues. The V segment lost 7 bases and the J segment 4 bases; nucleotides outside the gene matches: 7. The germline CDR1 and CDR2 sequences are LNHDA and SQIVND (reference sequence). The CDR3 sequence is CASNPSGTATGELFF. For the CDR3, the DNA is TGTGCCAGTAACCCTAGCGGGACGGCCACCGGGGAGCTGTTTTTT.

The genes are TRBV12-3 or TRBV12-4 and TRBJ2-2; unclear D gene. The V end lost 6 bases, the J end lost 5 bases, and 4 bases lay between the germline ends. The CDR3 contains 11 residues. In nucleotides, the CDR3 is TGTGCCAGCAGGTTAACCGGGGAGCTGTTTTTT. Translated: CASRLTGELFF.

This clone was found a few times. The V call is TRBV18, the J call TRBJ1-5, with D possibly matching TRBD1 (6 bases). Per the germline V gene, CDR1 is KGHSH and CDR2 is LQKENI. V was clipped by 5 bases and J by 3 bases, with 14 bases between them. The CDR3 is 15 amino acids. The CDR3 region is CASSRAGAANQPQHF. In DNA form, the CDR3 reads TGTGCCAGCTCAAGGGCAGGGGCGGCCAATCAGCCCCAGCATTTT.

V gene TRBV5-6 combines with J gene TRBJ2-5; a weak D match, TRBD2 (7 bases). Germline values: CDR1 SGHDT, CDR2 YYEEEE. The CDR3 covers 13 residues. Trimming cost V 4 bases and J 7 bases, with 14 bases left between them. The CDR3 is CASSNQGGGTQYF. CDR3 DNA sequence: TGTGCCAGCAGCAATCAGGGAGGGGGGACCCAGTACTTC.

The chain has TRBV4-1 and TRBJ1-5; the D is unclear. The germline V gene encodes CDR1 MGHRA and CDR2 YSYEKL. The ends were cut back, 0 bases at V and 4 bases at J, with 7 bases in the middle. CDR3 length equals 14 residues. CDR3 DNA: TGCGCCAGCAGCCAAGATCCGCAGAATCAGCCCCAGCATTTT. The encoded protein is CASSQDPQNQPQHF.

The chain links TRBV29-1 to TRBJ1-2, with D possibly TRBD1 on 5 matching bases. CDR3 length: 13 amino acids. Trimming left V 6 bases short and J 4 bases short, with 15 bases between. Germline CDR1 and CDR2: SQVTM and ANQGSEA. DNA of the CDR3: TGCAGCGTCGACCGGGGGACGTTCTATGGCTACACCTTC. Protein: CSVDRGTFYGYTF. The full variable domain, its missing parts supplied by reference TRBV29-1 and TRBJ1-2, is SAVISQKPSRDICQRGTSLTIQCQVDSQVTMMFWYRQQPGQSLTLIATANQGSEATYESGFVIDKFPISRPNLTFSTLTVSNMSPEDSSIYLCSVDRGTFYGYTFGSGTRLTVV.

This chain links TRBV5-1 with TRBJ2-1, with D possibly TRBD2 on 7 matching bases. The CDR3 runs to 18 residues. Trimming took 4 bases from V and 0 from J, leaving 20 bases between them. The germline CDR1 and CDR2 sequences are SGHRS and YFSETQ. The CDR3 region is CASSQQRGGISSYNEQFF. Written as DNA, the CDR3 is TGCGCCAGCAGCCAACAGAGGGGGGGGATAAGCTCCTACAATGAGCAGTTCTTC.

The CDR3 sequence: CASSFTGEQYF. DNA of the CDR3: TGTGCCAGCAGCTTTACCGGCGAGCAGTACTTC. The V call is TRBV7-9, the J call TRBJ2-7; D unclear. Looked up from germline, CDR1 is SEHNR and CDR2 is FQNEAQ (reference sequence). This CDR3 has 11 residues. Trimming shortened V by 3 bases and J by 6 bases, and 6 bases separated the two germline ends.

This chain joins TRBV6-5 and TRBJ1-1, with no clear D. V lost 2 bases, J lost 1 base, and 2 bases lay in between. The CDR3 runs to 12 residues. The V gene's germline CDR1 is MNHEY and CDR2 SVGAGI. CDR3 DNA: TGTGCCAGCAGTTACAGGAACACTGAAGCTTTCTTT. Translating it yields CASSYRNTEAFF.

The genes are TRBV20-1 and TRBJ2-5; TRBD2 is a possible D gene (6 bases). This CDR3 contains 12 residues. V shed 3 bases and J shed 3 bases, with 8 bases lying between them. The germline gives CDR1 DFQATT, CDR2 SNEGSKA (reference sequence). This CDR3 is CSASKREETQYF. The CDR3 nucleotides read TGCAGTGCTAGTAAGCGGGAAGAGACCCAGTACTTC.

The chain combines TRBV19 with TRBJ1-2; 7 positions agree with TRBD1. The J segment lost 3 bases and the V segment lost 5 bases, leaving 3 bases of the junction unmatched. This CDR3 contains 13 residues. Germline CDR1 reads LNHDA; CDR2 reads SQIVND (reference sequence). As DNA, the CDR3 is TGTGCCAGTAGTGTCAGGGGGGACTATGGCTACACCTTC. It codes for CASSVRGDYGYTF.

This clone was picked up one time. The chain combines TRBV6-6 with TRBJ1-3, with TRBD1 as a possible D gene (5 bases). The germline V gene encodes CDR1 MNHNY and CDR2 SVGAGI (reference sequence). V lost 6 bases and J 4 bases, leaving 16 bases between the germline ends. CDR3 length equals 15 residues. CDR3 DNA: TGTGCCAGCAGCACTGGGGGAACTATCGGAAACACCATATATTTT. This gives the protein CASSTGGTIGNTIYF.